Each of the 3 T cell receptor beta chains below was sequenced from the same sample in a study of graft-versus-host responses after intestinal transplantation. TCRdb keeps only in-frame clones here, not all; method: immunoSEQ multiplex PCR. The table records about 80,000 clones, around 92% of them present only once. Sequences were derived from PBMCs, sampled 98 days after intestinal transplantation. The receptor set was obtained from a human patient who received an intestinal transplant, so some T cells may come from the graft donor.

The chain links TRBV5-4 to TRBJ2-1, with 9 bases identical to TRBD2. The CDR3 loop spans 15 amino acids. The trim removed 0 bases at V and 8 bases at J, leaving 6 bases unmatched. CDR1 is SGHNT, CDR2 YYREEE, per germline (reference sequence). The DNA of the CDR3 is TGTGCCAGCAGCTTGGGTGGGACTAGCAGTTATGAGCAGTTCTTC. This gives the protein CASSLGGTSSYEQFF.

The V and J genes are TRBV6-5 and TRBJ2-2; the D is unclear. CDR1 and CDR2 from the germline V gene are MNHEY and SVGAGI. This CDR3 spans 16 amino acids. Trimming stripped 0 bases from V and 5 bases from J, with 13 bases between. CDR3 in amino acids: CASSYSPLPRTGELFF. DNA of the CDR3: TGTGCCAGCAGTTACTCGCCGCTCCCGAGAACCGGGGAGCTGTTTTTT.

CDR3 coding DNA: TGTGCCAGCAGCCATACTCAGACAACCAAAAACATTCAGTACTTC. This codes for CASSHTQTTKNIQYF. The chain couples TRBV14 to TRBJ2-4; D remains ambiguous. The germline CDR1 and CDR2 sequences are SGHDN and FVKESK. V dropped 3 bases and J dropped 2 bases, with 11 bases sitting between them. The CDR3 is 15 residues long.